The clone carrying this T cell receptor beta chain was observed at least ten times. Its antigen is currently unknown. The data are from a study of post-analysis software for immune sequencing data. About the study: As for disease course, relapsing-remitting, secondary progressive and progressive-relapsing multiple sclerosis were all included. The study, taken as a whole, reports: When compared against controls, multiple sclerosis patients showed significantly lower normalized Chao1 diversity.

Prepared libraries of TCR beta cDNA carried unique molecular identifiers. MiXCR was run by TCRdb on the PCR reads, yielding one entry per CDR3 protein. The sample includes approximately 730,000 distinct CDR3 sequences, roughly 29% of them seen just once. This clonotype originated in a girl under 18 with multiple sclerosis. Material: blood.

As DNA, the CDR3 is TGCGCCAGCAGCCGGGACAGCGAAGAGACCCAGTACTTC. Amino acids: CASSRDSEETQYF. This chain connects TRBV4-3 to TRBJ2-5; 7 nucleotides align to TRBD1. Germline CDR1 reads LGHNA; CDR2 reads YSLEER. The V gene end was trimmed by 4 bases and the J gene end by 3 bases; junction bases not matched to a gene: 2. The CDR3 is 13 residues long.